This T cell receptor beta chain comes out of a study of T cell responses to AZD1222 COVID-19 vaccine. Study conclusions and caveats: Of spike-specific TCRs, nearly half reportedly target regions left unmutated in variants. At baseline, just a handful of AZD1222 recipients tested seropositive.

Profiled with immunoSEQ multiplex PCR; TCRdb holds only in-frame clones, not every one. Of 80,000 to 100,000 clones listed, 90% to 95% are singletons. As for this clone: Its matching antigen is unknown.

Analysis merged second doses at about 4 or about 12 weeks. The CDR3 extends over 12 amino acids. V gave up 3 bases and J gave up 10 bases, with 10 bases separating them. Sequencing was performed on peripheral blood, taken 28 days after the second AZD1222 dose. The TCR comes from an adult who received the AZD1222 COVID-19 vaccine. V and J are TRBV12-3 or TRBV12-4 and TRBJ2-1; D is uncertain. The chain's CDR3 is CASSFRYSEQFF. CDR3 in DNA: TGTGCCAGCAGTTTTAGGTACAGCGAGCAGTTCTTC.